This TCR beta chain was recovered during a study of lymphopenia after photon versus proton radiotherapy. Assay used: immunoSEQ multiplex PCR; TCRdb lists only in-frame clones, some missing. The sample lists roughly 41,000 clones, roughly 84% seen once, with 2.5% to 3.5% in the top ten. A word on this clone: Its antigen is unknown.

General study results and limits: Oligoclonal CD8+ Temra expansion after nadir drove photon patients' diversity drop.

The V end was cut by 1 base, the J end by 6 bases, with 13 bases between. Per germline, CDR1 SGHNT and CDR2 YYREEE (reference sequence). The CDR3 sequence is 14 residues long. This receptor was obtained from a man between 50 and 59 years old with gastric cancer. Sequencing was performed on peripheral blood, taken from a patient treated with photon-based radiotherapy. V gene TRBV5-4 combines with J gene TRBJ2-5; D remains ambiguous. In nucleotides, the CDR3 is TGTGCCAGCAGCTTGTTAGGAACGGACCAGACCCAGTACTTC. Its protein is CASSLLGTDQTQYF.